This T cell receptor beta chain was observed in a study of T cell responses to AZD1222 COVID-19 vaccine. Concerning this clone: Its antigen remains unknown.

Second-dose groups at about 4 or about 12 weeks were pooled. Study outcomes and limitations: Baseline serology detected seropositivity in only 5 or 6 AZD1222 recipients. Females made up more of the donors, who were largely white British, and clonal diversity may have come out too low. With dominance at 160-218 and 743-854, vaccine-associated CD4 TCRs spanned spike.

TCRdb's table, derived via immunoSEQ multiplex PCR, lists solely in-frame clones and lacks some. The table lists approximately 170,000 clones, roughly 87% of them singletons. The V and J ends lost 0 bases and 1 base respectively, with 7 bases between them. The germline gives CDR1 SGHNT, CDR2 YYREEE (reference sequence). The CDR3 extends over 14 amino acids. The chain is built from TRBV5-4 and TRBJ1-1; maybe TRBD1 (6 bases). Sequencing was performed on peripheral blood, taken 28 days after the second AZD1222 dose. The clonotype was recovered from an adult who received the AZD1222 COVID-19 vaccine. CDR3 nucleotide sequence: TGTGCCAGCAGCTTGGACAGGGCGAACACTGAAGCTTTCTTT. This gives the protein CASSLDRANTEAFF.